This TCR beta chain was captured in a study of blood T cell repertoires in COVID-19. Study-level background: Acute and convalescent COVID-19 specimens originated in the United States, Italy and Spain. The analysed material was cDNA or gDNA that came from T cells, B-cell-depleted T cells, or PBMCs.

The V end was cut by 1 base, the J end by 7 bases, with 10 bases between. The length of the CDR3 is 13 residues. Germline lookup yields CDR1 MGHRA and CDR2 YSYEKL. Regarding this clone: The sample contains more than one DNA sequence encoding this CDR3.

Source study methods: Estimated nucleated cell counts came from reference gene primer amplification. Profiling relied on immunoSEQ multiplex PCR, and the TCRdb table lists in-frame clones only, not all of them. The DNA gave D and trimming, while V, J and clone size come from that table. The sample records about 400,000 clones, more than 70% being singletons. The specimen sequenced was peripheral blood. This TCR derives from a man in his forties with acute or convalescent COVID-19. This chain links TRBV4-1 with TRBJ1-2, with D perhaps TRBD1 (5 bases). Here the CDR3 reads CASSQVGGTGYTF. CDR3 coding DNA: TGCGCCAGCAGCCAAGTTGGGGGGACTGGCTACACCTTC.